Below, 21 T cell receptor beta chains from the same sample are listed, as sequenced in a study of blood T cell repertoires in COVID-19. Here immunoSEQ multiplex PCR was the method, and the copy in TCRdb shows in-frame clones only, minus some. Of approximately 140,000 clones in the sample, around 88% are singletons; the top ten hold approximately 1.5%. The sequenced sample consisted of peripheral blood. The source of these receptors is a woman aged 55-69 years with acute or convalescent COVID-19.

The chain links TRBV7-3 to TRBJ2-5; 8 positions match TRBD1. The CDR3 runs 13 residues. The J segment lost 6 bases and the V segment lost 5 bases, leaving 5 bases of the junction unmatched. From germline, CDR1 is SGHTA and CDR2 FQGTGA. This CDR3 is CASSPGGAQTQYF. CDR3 DNA: TGTGCCAGCAGCCCAGGGGGCGCCCAGACCCAGTACTTC.

The chain has TRBV7-2 and TRBJ2-7; TRBD2 might be the D (5 bases). The ends were cut back, 1 base at V and 0 bases at J, with 7 bases in the middle. The germline V gene has CDR1 SGHTA and CDR2 FQGNSA. CDR3 length: 14 residues. CDR3 DNA sequence: TGTGCCAGCAGCTTAGGTAGCGCCTCCTACGAGCAGTACTTC. Translated, it gives CASSLGSASYEQYF.

The rearrangement joins TRBV10-3 to TRBJ1-2, with TRBD1 matching over 9 bases. The CDR3 has 16 amino acids. Germline V lookup: CDR1 ENHRY, CDR2 SYGVKD. Losses at the gene ends were 3 bases for V and 6 bases for J; bases not matched to a gene: 11. CDR3 DNA: TGTGCCATCAGTGACCCCTTACAGGGGGCAGGGAATGGCTACACCTTC. Amino acids: CAISDPLQGAGNGYTF.

This clone was picked up a small number of times. This sequence joins TRBV4-3 and TRBJ1-1; 8 nucleotides agree with TRBD1. CDR3 length equals 19 residues. The V and J ends lost 0 bases and 0 bases, in that order; junction bases with no gene match: 12. Germline CDR1 and CDR2: LGHNA and YSLEER. The DNA for the CDR3 is TGCGCCAGCAGCCAAGATAGCCGTGGGCAGGGGGCAATGAACACTGAAGCTTTCTTT. Its translation is CASSQDSRGQGAMNTEAFF.

The rearrangement links TRBV7-2 to TRBJ1-2; 7 bases map to TRBD1. Germline trimming cut 2 bases from V and 2 bases from J; bases unmatched to any gene: 2. Germline CDR1 and CDR2: SGHTA and FQGNSA. The length of the CDR3 is 14 residues. CDR3 sequence (DNA): TGTGCCAGCAGCTTATACAGGGGCAACTATGGCTACACCTTC. Translating it yields CASSLYRGNYGYTF.

The J gene is TRBJ2-6, the V gene TRBV2; D is ambiguous. Germline V gives CDR1 SNHLY, CDR2 FYNNEI. Trimming left V 7 bases short and J 0 bases short, with 7 bases between. The CDR3 has 14 residues. The CDR3 nucleotides read TGTGCCAGCATGCGTCTCTCTGGGGCCAACGTCCTGACTTTC. Residues: CASMRLSGANVLTF.

This clone was counted once. The chain combines TRBV19 with TRBJ1-6, with a possible D match to TRBD1 (5 bases). Germline CDR1 LNHDA, CDR2 SQIVND (reference sequence). Trimming took 5 bases from V and 9 from J, leaving 14 bases between them. The CDR3 is 14 amino acids. The CDR3 bases are TGTGCCAGTAGTGGCCAAATCGGGGGTTCACCCCTCCACTTT. It encodes CASSGQIGGSPLHF.

This chain joins TRBV9 and TRBJ1-3; D remains unclear. Germline CDR1 SGDLS, CDR2 YYNGEE. This CDR3 comprises 13 residues. V was cut by 7 bases and J by 0 bases, with 8 bases left in between. CDR3 residues: CASSGSSGNTIYF. The CDR3 DNA follows: TGTGCCAGCTCGGGGAGCTCTGGAAACACCATATATTTT. The full variable domain, its missing parts supplied by reference TRBV9 and TRBJ1-3, is DSGVTQTPKHLITATGQRVTLRCSPRSGDLSVYWYQQSLDQGLQFLIQYYNGEERAKGNILERFSAQQFPDLHSELNLSSLELGDSALYFCASSGSSGNTIYFGEGSWLTVV.

The genes are TRBV5-4 and TRBJ1-4; the D gene is possibly TRBD1 (5 bases). Trimming took off 5 bases at V and 7 bases at J, with 9 bases between the two ends. Per germline, CDR1 SGHNT and CDR2 YYREEE (reference sequence). The CDR3 is made up of 12 amino acids. This chain's CDR3 is CASRGEAEKLFF. The CDR3 bases are TGTGCCAGCAGAGGGGAAGCTGAAAAACTGTTTTTT.

This clone was counted a single time. The chain combines TRBV4-1 with TRBJ1-5; D unresolved. This CDR3 comprises 17 residues. Germline values: CDR1 MGHRA, CDR2 YSYEKL. V shed 1 base and J shed 5 bases, with 18 bases lying between them. Here the CDR3 reads CASSQVGGRRADQPQHF. CDR3 bases: TGCGCCAGCAGCCAAGTGGGTGGGAGGAGGGCAGATCAGCCCCAGCATTTT.

The chain is built from TRBV28 and TRBJ1-1, with 7 nucleotides matching TRBD1. After removal of 7 bases from V and 5 bases from J, the junction contained 10 bases not matched to a gene. CDR1 and CDR2 (germline): MDHEN, SYDVKM. The CDR3 has 14 residues. CDR3 DNA: TGTGCCAGCATTCCCGGACAGGCCCATACTGAAGCTTTCTTT. This codes for CASIPGQAHTEAFF.

This clone was detected only once. The gene calls are TRBV9 and TRBJ1-6; TRBD1 might be the D (6 bases). Trimming pared 0 bases from V and 10 bases from J, leaving 11 bases between. The CDR3 has 14 amino acids. The germline gives CDR1 SGDLS, CDR2 YYNGEE. Written as DNA, the CDR3 is TGTGCCAGCAGCGTAGGGGACACATCCTCACCCCTCCACTTT. It specifies CASSVGDTSSPLHF.

This chain links TRBV19 with TRBJ2-7; D is unresolved. Germline V gives CDR1 LNHDA, CDR2 SQIVND (reference sequence). V dropped 5 bases and J dropped 0 bases, with 14 bases sitting between them. The CDR3 totals 15 residues. This CDR3 is CASSAAGSPSYEQYF. The CDR3 region has the DNA TGTGCCAGTAGTGCTGCCGGGTCGCCCTCCTACGAGCAGTACTTC.

This clone was observed a single time. The V call is TRBV5-4, the J call TRBJ1-2; 9 nucleotides match TRBD1. The CDR3 totals 15 residues. Germline CDR1 SGHNT, CDR2 YYREEE (reference sequence). V shed 0 bases and J 4 bases; nucleotides not matched to a gene: 4. This chain's CDR3 is CASSLGQGVPYGYTF. Here the CDR3 DNA reads TGTGCCAGCAGCTTGGGACAGGGGGTTCCCTATGGCTACACCTTC.

V usage is TRBV15 and J usage is TRBJ2-2, with 7 nucleotides matching TRBD2. Germline V gene sequence: CDR1 LNHNV, CDR2 YYDKDF (reference sequence). The CDR3 covers 18 residues. Unmatched junction bases numbered 11, after V lost 0 bases and J lost 4 bases. CDR3 sequence: CATSRDRRGVEGTGELFF. The CDR3 coding sequence is TGTGCCACCAGCAGAGATCGTCGGGGGGTGGAGGGCACCGGGGAGCTGTTTTTT.

The chain joins TRBV19 to TRBJ1-1; unclear D gene. Germline V gives CDR1 LNHDA, CDR2 SQIVND (reference sequence). V lost 1 base to trimming and J lost 10 bases, with 13 bases between them. This CDR3 is 13 amino acids long. In DNA form, the CDR3 reads TGTGCCAGTAGTATAGGGGTCCCGCGCGGAGCTTTCTTT. It is translated as CASSIGVPRGAFF.

The chain joins TRBV2 to TRBJ2-7; maybe TRBD1 (6 bases). CDR3 length: 16 amino acids. Germline V gene data show CDR1 as SNHLY and CDR2 as FYNNEI. Trimming removed 6 bases at V and 0 bases at J, with 18 bases between. CDR3 in DNA: TGTGCCAGCAGCTCTTTCCAGGGGCATAGCTCCTACGAGCAGTACTTC. Translation gives CASSSFQGHSSYEQYF.

This clone was found a few times. This rearrangement joins TRBV18 to TRBJ1-2, with TRBD1 as a possible D gene (6 bases). Germline V gives CDR1 KGHSH, CDR2 LQKENI. The ends were cut back, 3 bases at V and 6 bases at J, with 17 bases in the middle. This CDR3 is 15 amino acids long. The CDR3 is CASSPTTGGLDGYTF. CDR3 nucleotide sequence: TGTGCCAGCTCACCCACAACGGGGGGGCTGGATGGCTACACCTTC.

This rearrangement joins TRBV5-1 to TRBJ2-3; a possible D gene is TRBD1 (6 bases). The CDR3 consists of 14 residues. CDR1 and CDR2 (germline): SGHRS, YFSETQ. V was pared by 2 bases and J by 0 bases, with 7 bases between. For the CDR3, the DNA is TGCGCCAGCAGCTTTGGACAGAGCACAGATACGCAGTATTTT. Its protein product is CASSFGQSTDTQYF.

To note about this clone: This same CDR3 is encoded by further DNA sequences in the sample. The rearrangement uses TRBV7-9 and TRBJ1-2, with a weak D call TRBD1 (5 bases). The CDR3 spans 12 residues. With 0 bases removed from V and 6 bases from J, the gap between germline ends came to 5 bases. Per germline, CDR1 SEHNR and CDR2 FQNEAQ (reference sequence). CDR3 region: CASSLAGDGYTF. The CDR3 region has the DNA TGTGCCAGCAGCTTAGCAGGGGATGGCTACACCTTC.

The rearrangement joins TRBV29-1 to TRBJ2-2; TRBD2 matches 10 bases. V lost 3 bases to trimming and J lost 5 bases; unmatched junction nucleotides: 6. Germline-derived CDR1 and CDR2 are SQVTM and ANQGSEA. This CDR3 contains 15 residues. The CDR3 region has the DNA TGCAGCGTTGAGGGCTCAGCGGGGGGGACCGGGGAGCTGTTTTTT. Encoded protein: CSVEGSAGGTGELFF.